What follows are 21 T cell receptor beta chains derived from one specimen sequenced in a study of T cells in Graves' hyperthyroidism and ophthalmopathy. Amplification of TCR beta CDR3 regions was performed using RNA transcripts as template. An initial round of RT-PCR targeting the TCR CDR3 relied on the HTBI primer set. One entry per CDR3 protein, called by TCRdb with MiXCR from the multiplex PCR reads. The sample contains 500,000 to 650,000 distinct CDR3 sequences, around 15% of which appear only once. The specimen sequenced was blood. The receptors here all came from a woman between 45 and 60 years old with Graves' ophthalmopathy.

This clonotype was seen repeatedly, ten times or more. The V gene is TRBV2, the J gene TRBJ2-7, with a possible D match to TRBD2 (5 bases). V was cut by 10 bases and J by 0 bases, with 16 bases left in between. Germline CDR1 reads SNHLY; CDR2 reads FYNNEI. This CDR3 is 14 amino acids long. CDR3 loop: CATMFGLASYEQYF. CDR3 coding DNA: TGTGCCACCATGTTCGGGCTAGCCTCCTACGAGCAGTACTTC. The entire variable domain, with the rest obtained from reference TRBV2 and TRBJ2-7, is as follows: EPEVTQTPSHQVTQMGQEVILRCVPISNHLYFYWYRQILGQKVEFLVSFYNNEISEKSEIFDDQFSVERPDGSNFTLKIRSTKLEDSAMYFCATMFGLASYEQYFGPGTRLTVT.

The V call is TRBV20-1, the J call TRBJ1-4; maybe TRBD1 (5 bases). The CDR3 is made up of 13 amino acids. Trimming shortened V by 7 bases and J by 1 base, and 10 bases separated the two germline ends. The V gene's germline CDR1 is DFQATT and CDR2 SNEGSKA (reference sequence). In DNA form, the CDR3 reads TGCAGTGATATGGACATAACTAATGAAAAACTGTTTTTT. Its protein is CSDMDITNEKLFF.

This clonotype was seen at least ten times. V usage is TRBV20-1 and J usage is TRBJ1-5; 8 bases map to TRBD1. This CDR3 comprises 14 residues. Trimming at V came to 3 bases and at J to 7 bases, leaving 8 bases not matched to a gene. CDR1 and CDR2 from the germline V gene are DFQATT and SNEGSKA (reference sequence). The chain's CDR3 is CSASRGQGRQPQHF. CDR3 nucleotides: TGCAGTGCTAGTCGTGGACAGGGACGACAGCCCCAGCATTTT.

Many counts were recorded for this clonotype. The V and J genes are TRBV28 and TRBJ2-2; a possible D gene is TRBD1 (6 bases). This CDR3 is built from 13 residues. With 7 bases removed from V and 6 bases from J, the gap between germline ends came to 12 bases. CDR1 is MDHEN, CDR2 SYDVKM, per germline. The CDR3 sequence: CASIKGHPGELFF. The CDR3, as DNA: TGTGCCAGCATCAAGGGACACCCCGGGGAGCTGTTTTTT.

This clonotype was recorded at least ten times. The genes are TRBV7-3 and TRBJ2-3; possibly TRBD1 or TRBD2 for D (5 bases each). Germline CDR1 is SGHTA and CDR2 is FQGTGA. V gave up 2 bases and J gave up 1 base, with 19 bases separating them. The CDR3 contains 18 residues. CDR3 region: CASSLRGTKKRGTDTQYF. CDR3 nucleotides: TGTGCCAGCAGCTTACGTGGGACGAAAAAACGGGGCACAGATACGCAGTATTTT.

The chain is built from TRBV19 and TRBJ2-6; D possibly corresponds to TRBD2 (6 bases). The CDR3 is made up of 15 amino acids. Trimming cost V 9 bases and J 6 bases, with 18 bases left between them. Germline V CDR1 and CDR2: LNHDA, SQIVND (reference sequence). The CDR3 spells CASSGRTFAANVLTF. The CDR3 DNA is TGTGCCAGCTCAGGGAGGACTTTTGCGGCCAACGTCCTGACTTTC.

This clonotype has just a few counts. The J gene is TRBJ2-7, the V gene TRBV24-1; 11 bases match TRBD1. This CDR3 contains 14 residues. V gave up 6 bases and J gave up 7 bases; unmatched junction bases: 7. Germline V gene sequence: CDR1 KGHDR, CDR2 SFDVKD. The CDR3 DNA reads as TGTGCCACCAGTCCTGGACAGGGGGCAGGGGAGCAGTACTTC. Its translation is CATSPGQGAGEQYF.

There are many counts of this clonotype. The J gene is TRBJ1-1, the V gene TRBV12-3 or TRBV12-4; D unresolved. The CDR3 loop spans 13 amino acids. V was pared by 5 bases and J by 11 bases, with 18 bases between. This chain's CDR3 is CASSPNSFLRAFF. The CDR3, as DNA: TGTGCCAGCAGTCCTAACAGTTTCCTTCGGGCTTTCTTT.

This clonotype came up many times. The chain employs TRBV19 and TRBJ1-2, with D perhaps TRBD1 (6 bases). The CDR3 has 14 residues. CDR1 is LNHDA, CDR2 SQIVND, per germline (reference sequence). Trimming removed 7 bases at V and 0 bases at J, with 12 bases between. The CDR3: CASKDSPSNYGYTF. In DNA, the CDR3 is TGTGCCAGTAAGGACAGCCCATCTAACTATGGCTACACCTTC.

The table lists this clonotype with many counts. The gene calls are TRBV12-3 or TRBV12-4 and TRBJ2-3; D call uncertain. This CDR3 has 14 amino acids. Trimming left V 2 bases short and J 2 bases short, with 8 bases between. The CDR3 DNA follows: TGTGCCAGCAGTTTACCCAGGCCCACAGATACGCAGTATTTT. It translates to CASSLPRPTDTQYF.

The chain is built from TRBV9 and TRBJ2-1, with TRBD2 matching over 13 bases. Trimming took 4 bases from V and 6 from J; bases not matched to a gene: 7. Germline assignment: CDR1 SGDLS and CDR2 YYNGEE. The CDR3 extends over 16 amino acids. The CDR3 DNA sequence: TGTGCCAGCAGCCCTAGACTAGCGGGAGGTTCCAATGAGCAGTTCTTC. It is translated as CASSPRLAGGSNEQFF.

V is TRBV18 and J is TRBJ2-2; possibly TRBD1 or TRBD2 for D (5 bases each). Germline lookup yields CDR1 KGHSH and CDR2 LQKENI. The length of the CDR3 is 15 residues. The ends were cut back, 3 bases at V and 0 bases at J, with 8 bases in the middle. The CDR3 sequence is CASSPGDPNTGELFF. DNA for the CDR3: TGTGCCAGCTCACCGGGGGACCCGAACACCGGGGAGCTGTTTTTT. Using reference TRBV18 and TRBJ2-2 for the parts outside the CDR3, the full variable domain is NAGVMQNPRHLVRRRGQEARLRCSPMKGHSHVYWYRQLPEEGLKFMVYLQKENIIDESGMPKERFSAEFPKEGPSILRIQQVVRGDSAAYFCASSPGDPNTGELFFGEGSRLTVL.

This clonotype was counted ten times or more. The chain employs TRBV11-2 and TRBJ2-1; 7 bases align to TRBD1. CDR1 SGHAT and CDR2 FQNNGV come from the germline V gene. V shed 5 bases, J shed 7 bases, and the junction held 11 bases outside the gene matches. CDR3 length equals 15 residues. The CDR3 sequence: CASSRSGQRRNEQFF. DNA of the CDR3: TGTGCCAGCAGCCGCTCGGGACAGCGGCGTAATGAGCAGTTCTTC.

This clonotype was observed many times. The CDR3 loop is CASRGMGSPLHF. In DNA form, the CDR3 reads TGTGCCAGCCGGGGTATGGGTTCACCCCTCCACTTT. The chain couples TRBV27 to TRBJ1-6; D gene uncertain. V shed 8 bases and J shed 9 bases, with 11 bases lying between them. Germline assignment: CDR1 MNHEY and CDR2 SMNVEV (reference sequence). The CDR3 loop spans 12 amino acids.

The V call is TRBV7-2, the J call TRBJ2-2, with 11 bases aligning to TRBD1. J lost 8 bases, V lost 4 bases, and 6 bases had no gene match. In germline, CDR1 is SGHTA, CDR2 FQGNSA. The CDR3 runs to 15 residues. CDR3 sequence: CASSWTDRGQGELFF. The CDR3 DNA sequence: TGTGCCAGCAGCTGGACGGACAGGGGGCAGGGGGAGCTGTTTTTT. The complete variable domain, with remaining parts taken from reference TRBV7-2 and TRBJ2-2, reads GAGVSQSPSNKVTEKGKDVELRCDPISGHTALYWYRQSLGQGLEFLIYFQGNSAPDKSGLPSDRFSAERTGGSVSTLTIQRTQQEDSAVYLCASSWTDRGQGELFFGEGSRLTVL.

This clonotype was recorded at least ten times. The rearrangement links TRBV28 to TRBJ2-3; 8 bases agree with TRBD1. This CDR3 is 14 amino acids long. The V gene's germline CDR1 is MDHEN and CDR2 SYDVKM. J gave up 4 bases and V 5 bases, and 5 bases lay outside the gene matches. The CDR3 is CASSARGLSDTQYF. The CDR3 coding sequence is TGTGCCAGCAGTGCCAGGGGGCTCTCAGATACGCAGTATTTT.

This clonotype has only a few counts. The CDR3 is CASSFGPGYYGYTF. CDR3 sequence (DNA): TGTGCCAGCAGTTTCGGGCCCGGATACTATGGCTACACCTTC. The chain joins TRBV12-3 or TRBV12-4 to TRBJ1-2; D gene ambiguous. V lost 3 bases, J lost 3 bases, and 11 bases lay in between. The CDR3 sequence is 14 residues long.

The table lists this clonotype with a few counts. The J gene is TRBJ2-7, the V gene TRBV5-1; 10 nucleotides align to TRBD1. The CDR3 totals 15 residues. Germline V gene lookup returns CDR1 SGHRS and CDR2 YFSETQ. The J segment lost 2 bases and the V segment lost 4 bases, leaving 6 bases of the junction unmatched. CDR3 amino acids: CASSLEGTGAYEQYF. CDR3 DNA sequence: TGCGCCAGCAGCCTCGAGGGGACAGGGGCCTACGAGCAGTACTTC. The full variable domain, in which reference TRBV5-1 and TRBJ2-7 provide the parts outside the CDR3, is KAGVTQTPRYLIKTRGQQVTLSCSPISGHRSVSWYQQTPGQGLQFLFEYFSETQRNKGNFPGRFSGRQFSNSRSEMNVSTLELGDSALYLCASSLEGTGAYEQYFGPGTRLTVT.

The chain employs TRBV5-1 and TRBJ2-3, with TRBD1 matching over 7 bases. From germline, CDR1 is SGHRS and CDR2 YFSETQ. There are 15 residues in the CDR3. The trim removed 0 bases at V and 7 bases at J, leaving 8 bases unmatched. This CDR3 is CASSLAGDRTNTQYF. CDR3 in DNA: TGCGCCAGCAGCTTGGCAGGGGACAGAACCAATACGCAGTATTTT.

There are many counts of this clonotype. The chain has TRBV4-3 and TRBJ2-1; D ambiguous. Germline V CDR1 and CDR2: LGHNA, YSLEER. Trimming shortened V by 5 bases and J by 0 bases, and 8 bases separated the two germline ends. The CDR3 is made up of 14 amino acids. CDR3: CASSKHGSYNEQFF. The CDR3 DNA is TGCGCCAGCAGCAAACACGGCTCCTACAATGAGCAGTTCTTC.

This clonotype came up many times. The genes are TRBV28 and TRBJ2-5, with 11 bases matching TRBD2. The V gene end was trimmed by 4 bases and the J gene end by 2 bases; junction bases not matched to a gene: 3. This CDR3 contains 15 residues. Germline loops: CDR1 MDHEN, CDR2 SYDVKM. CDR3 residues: CASSSGLAAQETQYF. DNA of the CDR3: TGTGCCAGCAGTTCGGGACTAGCGGCTCAAGAGACCCAGTACTTC.